The present TCR beta chain was sequenced within a study of beta chain features in type 1 diabetes. Findings of the study overall: cDNA sequencing could over-represent cells with high TCR expression. Moderately but significantly shorter TCRB CDR3s were found in Type 1 diabetes patients in all four CD4+ subsets. PCR may have favored shorter templates equally in patients and controls.

This clone was picked up a small number of times. Its antigen is not known. Expressed TCRB transcripts were sequenced because the entire RNA isolate underwent reverse transcription. The data were produced by immunoSEQ multiplex PCR, yet TCRdb's version contains in-frame clones alone and is incomplete. The table has 200,000 to 250,000 clones, around 68% seen once. The authors sorted CD4+ naive, central memory, regulatory and stem cell-like memory cells via CD45RO/CCR7/CD25/CD127/CD95/CD27. V was pared by 2 bases and J by 5 bases, with 10 bases between. CDR1 and CDR2 from the germline V gene are GTSNPN and SVGIG (reference sequence). This CDR3 has 12 residues.

The receptor comes from a man aged 25 to 40 in good health. The rearrangement links TRBV30 to TRBJ2-7; no clear D. The sample was naive CD4+ T cells from blood. The DNA for the CDR3 is TGTGCCTGGAGTTCCAAGGGCGACGAGCAGTACTTC. It translates to CAWSSKGDEQYF.